This entry concerns a single T cell receptor beta chain. The germline V gene has CDR1 SGHTA and CDR2 FQGNSA. This CDR3 spans 13 amino acids. Trimming pared 1 base from V and 4 bases from J, leaving 2 bases between. This specimen belongs to a study of blood T cell repertoires in COVID-19. This table comes from immunoSEQ multiplex PCR, and its TCRdb copy is limited to in-frame clones, with some not included. This table holds about 420,000 clones, around nine tenths found once. This clonotype originated in a man aged 18 to 30 with COVID-19, enrolled during active disease. V usage is TRBV7-2 and J usage is TRBJ1-6; D call uncertain. Sequences were obtained from peripheral blood. CDR3 bases: TGTGCCAGCAGCTTAGTATATAATTCACCCCTCCACTTT. Translation gives CASSLVYNSPLHF.